These 20 T cell receptor beta chains originate from one sample sequenced in a study of blood T cell repertoires in COVID-19. The protocol was immunoSEQ multiplex PCR, while the TCRdb copy is restricted to in-frame clones and leaves out a portion. In the table there are 200,000 to 250,000 clones, around nine tenths of which are singletons. The sequenced sample was peripheral blood. Every receptor here comes from an elderly man with acute or convalescent COVID-19.

This chain connects TRBV4-1 to TRBJ1-2, with 12 positions matching TRBD1. CDR1 is MGHRA, CDR2 YSYEKL, per germline. The CDR3 spans 18 residues. Trimming took 4 bases from V and 4 from J; bases not matched to a gene: 13. The CDR3, as DNA: TGCGCCAGCAGCCTGGTACACGGGACAGGGGGCCTGGTCTATGGCTACACCTTC. Amino acids: CASSLVHGTGGLVYGYTF.

CDR3 sequence: CATSSLRDYAGDTQYF. Written as DNA, the CDR3 is TGTGCCACCAGCAGCCTCCGGGACTACGCGGGAGATACGCAGTATTTT. The chain joins TRBV15 to TRBJ2-3; TRBD2 agrees at 7 bases. V was clipped by 3 bases and J by 5 bases; unmatched bases: 11. Germline V gives CDR1 LNHNV, CDR2 YYDKDF (reference sequence). This CDR3 is 16 amino acids long. The full variable domain, in which reference TRBV15 and TRBJ2-3 provide the parts outside the CDR3, is DAMVIQNPRYQVTQFGKPVTLSCSQTLNHNVMYWYQQKSSQAPKLLFHYYDKDFNNEADTPDNFQSRRPNTSFCFLDIRSPGLGDTAMYLCATSSLRDYAGDTQYFGPGTRLTVL.

J is TRBJ2-5 and V is TRBV2, with 8 bases that match TRBD2. After removal of 2 bases from V and 6 bases from J, the junction contained 14 bases not matched to a gene. CDR1 SNHLY and CDR2 FYNNEI come from the germline V gene. The length of the CDR3 is 17 residues. The CDR3 sequence: CASSERGGSSGKQTQYF. In DNA, the CDR3 is TGTGCCAGCAGTGAAAGGGGGGGGAGTAGCGGGAAACAGACCCAGTACTTC.

The J gene is TRBJ2-3, the V gene TRBV18; D possibly corresponds to TRBD2 (6 bases). Trimming took off 1 base at V and 4 bases at J, with 18 bases between the two ends. The CDR3 consists of 17 residues. The germline V gene has CDR1 KGHSH and CDR2 LQKENI. This CDR3 is CASSPLRRGLSADTQYF. As DNA, the CDR3 is TGTGCCAGCTCACCACTCAGGCGGGGCCTAAGCGCAGATACGCAGTATTTT.

This clone showed up just a few times. This chain joins TRBV6-5 and TRBJ2-7, with 10 bases matching TRBD1. Germline assignment: CDR1 MNHEY and CDR2 SVGAGI. The CDR3 contains 12 residues. J gave up 7 bases and V 8 bases, and 5 bases lay outside the gene matches. CDR3 protein: CASGQGGIEQYF. CDR3 sequence (DNA): TGTGCCAGCGGACAGGGGGGGATTGAGCAGTACTTC.

This clone has a handful of counts. This CDR3 reads CASSTSDYSNTGELFF. The DNA of the CDR3 is TGTGCCAGTAGTACCTCGGACTACTCGAACACCGGGGAGCTGTTTTTT. J is TRBJ2-2 and V is TRBV19, with a possible D match to TRBD2 (6 bases). The CDR3 has 16 amino acids. Per the germline V gene, CDR1 is LNHDA and CDR2 is SQIVND (reference sequence). V lost 4 bases and J 0 bases, leaving 12 bases between the germline ends.

The genes are TRBV5-5 and TRBJ1-1, with D perhaps TRBD1 (6 bases). This CDR3 has 14 amino acids. From germline, CDR1 is SGHKS and CDR2 YYEKEE (reference sequence). The V gene lost 2 bases and the J gene lost 0 bases, with 8 bases spanning the gap. The DNA for the CDR3 is TGTGCCAGCAGCTTAACAGGGATGAACACTGAAGCTTTCTTT. Translated: CASSLTGMNTEAFF. Full variable domain (remainder filled in from reference TRBV5-5 and TRBJ1-1): DAGVTQSPTHLIKTRGQQVTLRCSPISGHKSVSWYQQVLGQGPQFIFQYYEKEERGRGNFPDRFSARQFPNYSSELNVNALLLGDSALYLCASSLTGMNTEAFFGQGTRLTVV.

The J gene is TRBJ2-3, the V gene TRBV18, with 7 nucleotides matching TRBD1. This CDR3 has 15 residues. The V segment lost 4 bases and the J segment 0 bases; nucleotides outside the gene matches: 4. Germline V gene lookup returns CDR1 KGHSH and CDR2 LQKENI. The CDR3 DNA reads TGTGCCAGCTCACTATCGACAGGGAGCACAGATACGCAGTATTTT. This codes for CASSLSTGSTDTQYF.

CDR3 DNA: TGTGCCAGCAGCGCCCGACAGGGAATGAACACTGAAGCTTTCTTT. It yields the protein CASSARQGMNTEAFF. V gene TRBV9 combines with J gene TRBJ1-1; 7 bases match TRBD1. CDR3 size: 15 residues. Germline V CDR1 and CDR2: SGDLS, YYNGEE. V lost 3 bases and J lost 0; bases outside the gene matches: 5.

This clone was picked up a small number of times. This CDR3 is also generated by other DNA sequences in the sample. The chain uses TRBV6-5 and TRBJ1-5; weak D call: TRBD1 (6 bases). Trimming took off 2 bases at V and 3 bases at J, with 8 bases between the two ends. From germline, CDR1 is MNHEY and CDR2 SVGAGI. The CDR3 totals 14 residues. The CDR3 coding sequence is TGTGCCAGCAGTTACCACAGGGACAATCAGCCCCAGCATTTT. Translating gives CASSYHRDNQPQHF.

V usage is TRBV6-5 and J usage is TRBJ1-2; 9 bases agree with TRBD1. In germline, CDR1 is MNHEY, CDR2 SVGAGI. This CDR3 spans 13 amino acids. Trimming at V came to 6 bases and at J to 6 bases, leaving 5 bases not matched to a gene. The CDR3 is CASSLTGGDGYTF. The DNA of the CDR3 is TGTGCCAGCAGCCTTACAGGGGGCGATGGCTACACCTTC.

The chain employs TRBV11-1 and TRBJ2-5; 7 nucleotides match TRBD1. The CDR3 has 16 residues. The germline V gene encodes CDR1 SGHAT and CDR2 FQDESV (reference sequence). V was pared by 4 bases and J by 1 base, with 9 bases of the junction left unmatched. The CDR3 sequence is CASSSNYRGGQETQYF. Here the CDR3 DNA reads TGTGCCAGCAGCTCTAACTACAGGGGTGGCCAAGAGACCCAGTACTTC.

This clone was seen just once. The chain joins TRBV11-2 to TRBJ1-2, with 7 bases fitting TRBD1. After removal of 0 bases from V and 0 bases from J, the junction contained 4 bases not matched to a gene. This CDR3 spans 16 amino acids. Germline V gene sequence: CDR1 SGHAT, CDR2 FQNNGV. This chain's CDR3 is CASSLDATGANYGYTF. DNA of the CDR3: TGTGCCAGCAGCTTAGACGCCACAGGGGCTAACTATGGCTACACCTTC.

This rearrangement joins TRBV7-8 to TRBJ2-1; D gene unclear. The CDR3 consists of 14 residues. The germline V gene encodes CDR1 SGHVS and CDR2 FQNEAQ. The V end was cut by 4 bases, the J end by 3 bases, with 10 bases between. The CDR3 coding sequence is TGTGCCAGCAGCTCAATCGTCAGCTACAATGAGCAGTTCTTC. Protein product: CASSSIVSYNEQFF.

The chain joins TRBV19 to TRBJ2-6; possible D gene TRBD1, 5 bases. The CDR3 is 15 residues long. The V end lost 4 bases, the J end lost 4 bases, and 11 bases lay between the germline ends. The germline V gene has CDR1 LNHDA and CDR2 SQIVND (reference sequence). The DNA for the CDR3 is TGTGCCAGTAGTACTCCAGGGAAAGGGGCCAACGTCCTGACTTTC. As protein: CASSTPGKGANVLTF.

This clone occurred once. The V gene is TRBV2, the J gene TRBJ2-2, with D perhaps TRBD1 (5 bases). Looked up from germline, CDR1 is SNHLY and CDR2 is FYNNEI. Trimming took 7 bases from V and 2 from J, leaving 11 bases between them. The CDR3 extends over 14 amino acids. The CDR3 bases are TGTGCCAGCAACAGACAGACTAACACCGGGGAGCTGTTTTTT. The encoded protein is CASNRQTNTGELFF.

The gene calls are TRBV5-1 and TRBJ1-1; D remains ambiguous. Germline CDR1 is SGHRS and CDR2 is YFSETQ. The CDR3 sequence is 13 residues long. The V end lost 6 bases, the J end lost 1 base, and 10 bases lay between the germline ends. The DNA of the CDR3 is TGCGCCAGCACCCTAGGTCCGAACACTGAAGCTTTCTTT. Protein product: CASTLGPNTEAFF.

V usage is TRBV5-6 and J usage is TRBJ2-1, with 7 bases that match TRBD1. Germline V gives CDR1 SGHDT, CDR2 YYEEEE. The CDR3 runs to 13 residues. V trimming: 2 bases; J trimming: 9 bases; junction bases outside the gene matches: 5. CDR3 nucleotide sequence: TGTGCCAGCAGCTTCGACAGGGACGGTGAGCAGTTCTTC. Amino acids: CASSFDRDGEQFF. Full variable domain (rest looked up from reference TRBV5-6 and TRBJ2-1): DAGVTQSPTHLIKTRGQQVTLRCSPKSGHDTVSWYQQALGQGPQFIFQYYEEEERQRGNFPDRFSGHQFPNYSSELNVNALLLGDSALYLCASSFDRDGEQFFGPGTRLTVL.

The chain recombines TRBV15 with TRBJ1-1; 8 bases are a match to TRBD1. The V segment lost 1 base and the J segment 4 bases; nucleotides outside the gene matches: 8. The CDR3 runs to 16 residues. Germline assignment: CDR1 LNHNV and CDR2 YYDKDF (reference sequence). The CDR3 reads CATSRGGTGLLTEAFF. CDR3 nucleotide sequence: TGTGCCACCAGCAGAGGCGGGACAGGCCTCCTCACTGAAGCTTTCTTT.

The chain joins TRBV6-5 to TRBJ2-2, with TRBD1 identical over 7 bases. The CDR3 is 13 residues long. Germline CDR1 reads MNHEY; CDR2 reads SVGAGI. After removal of 5 bases from V and 6 bases from J, the junction contained 3 bases not matched to a gene. CDR3 bases: TGTGCCAGCAGTAAAACAGGGGCCGGGGAGCTGTTTTTT. It is translated as CASSKTGAGELFF.